This TCR beta chain was sequenced for a study of shared clonotypes between healthy human individuals. General study findings and limits: Naive subsets typically showed greater estimated richness than memory subsets. Relative to their counterparts shared across all four donors, non-shared clonotypes exhibited diminished generation probabilities.

With regard to this clone: The antigen is unknown.

With 4 bases removed from V and 6 bases from J, the gap between germline ends came to 17 bases. The CDR3 runs to 15 residues. The germline CDR1 and CDR2 sequences are SEHNR and FQNEAQ (reference sequence). CD4+ cell separation produced CD45RA+ naive and CD45RA-negative memory subsets. As processed by the authors: ImmunoSEQ junction-only sequences lacked quality scores, so their filtering differed. TCRdb keeps only in-frame clones here, not all; method: immunoSEQ multiplex PCR. The D gene and trimming were derived from the DNA, and the V and J assignments and clone size from that table. The sample consists of about 2.3 million clones, 85% to 95% of them appearing once.

Sequencing was done on a sample of naive CD4+ T cells from PBMCs. As for subset: CD45RA+ positively selected. The V call is TRBV7-9, the J call TRBJ2-3; a possible D gene is TRBD1 (7 bases). The TCR was taken from a man aged 18 to 29 in good health. Some clones in this sample may be carry-over from other donors' samples. The CDR3 sequence: CASSYDDREADTQYF. The CDR3 coding sequence is TGTGCCAGCAGCTACGATGACAGGGAGGCGGATACGCAGTATTTT.